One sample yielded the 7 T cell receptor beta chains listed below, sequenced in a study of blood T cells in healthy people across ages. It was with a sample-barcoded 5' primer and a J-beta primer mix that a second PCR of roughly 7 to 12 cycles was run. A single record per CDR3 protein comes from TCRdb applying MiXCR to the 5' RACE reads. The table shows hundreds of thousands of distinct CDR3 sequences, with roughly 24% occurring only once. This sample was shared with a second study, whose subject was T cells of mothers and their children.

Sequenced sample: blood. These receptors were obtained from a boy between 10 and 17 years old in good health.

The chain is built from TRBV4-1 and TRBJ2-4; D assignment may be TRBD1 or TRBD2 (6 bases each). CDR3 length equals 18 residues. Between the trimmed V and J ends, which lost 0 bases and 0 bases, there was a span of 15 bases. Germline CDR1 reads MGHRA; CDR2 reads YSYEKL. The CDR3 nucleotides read TGCGCCAGCAGCCAAGAAGGGGGGCCGTCGCCAGCCAAAAACATTCAGTACTTC. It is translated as CASSQEGGPSPAKNIQYF.

The CDR3 DNA reads as TGTGCCAGCAGTTACAACAGGGGTCGCGAGCAGTACTTC. This gives the protein CASSYNRGREQYF. V is TRBV27 and J is TRBJ2-7; 7 bases are a match to TRBD1. The CDR3 contains 13 residues. V was clipped by 4 bases and J by 6 bases; unmatched bases: 6. Looked up from germline, CDR1 is MNHEY and CDR2 is SMNVEV (reference sequence).

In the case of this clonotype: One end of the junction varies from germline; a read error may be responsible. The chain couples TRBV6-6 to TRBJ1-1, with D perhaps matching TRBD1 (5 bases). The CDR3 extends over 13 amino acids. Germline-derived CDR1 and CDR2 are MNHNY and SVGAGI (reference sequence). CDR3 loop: CASSLRGPQEVFF. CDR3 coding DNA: TGTGCCAGCAGTCTCCGTGGTCCACAGGAAGTTTTCTTT.

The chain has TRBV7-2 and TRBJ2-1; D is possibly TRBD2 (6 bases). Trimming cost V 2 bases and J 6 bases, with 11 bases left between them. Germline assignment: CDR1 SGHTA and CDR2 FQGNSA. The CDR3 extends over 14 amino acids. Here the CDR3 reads CASSLSGGVNEQFF. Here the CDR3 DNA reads TGTGCCAGCAGCTTATCTGGCGGGGTCAATGAGCAGTTCTTC.

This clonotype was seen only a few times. As DNA, the CDR3 is TGCAGCGTTGAGGGGGAGAATGAGCCTTGGGATGGCTACACCTTC. This codes for CSVEGENEPWDGYTF. This chain joins TRBV29-1 and TRBJ1-2, with a possible D match to TRBD1 (5 bases). This CDR3 spans 15 amino acids. The V end lost 3 bases, the J end lost 6 bases, and 20 bases lay between the germline ends. The germline V gene encodes CDR1 SQVTM and CDR2 ANQGSEA. Drawing the rest from reference TRBV29-1 and TRBJ1-2, the complete variable domain is SAVISQKPSRDICQRGTSLTIQCQVDSQVTMMFWYRQQPGQSLTLIATANQGSEATYESGFVIDKFPISRPNLTFSTLTVSNMSPEDSSIYLCSVEGENEPWDGYTFGSGTRLTVV.

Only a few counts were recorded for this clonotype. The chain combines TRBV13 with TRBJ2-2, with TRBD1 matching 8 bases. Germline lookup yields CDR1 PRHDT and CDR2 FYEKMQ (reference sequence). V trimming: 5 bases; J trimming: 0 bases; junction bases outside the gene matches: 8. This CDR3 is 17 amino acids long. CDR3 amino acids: CASSPSDRVPNTGELFF. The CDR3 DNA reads TGTGCCAGCAGCCCTTCGGACAGGGTACCGAACACCGGGGAGCTGTTTTTT.

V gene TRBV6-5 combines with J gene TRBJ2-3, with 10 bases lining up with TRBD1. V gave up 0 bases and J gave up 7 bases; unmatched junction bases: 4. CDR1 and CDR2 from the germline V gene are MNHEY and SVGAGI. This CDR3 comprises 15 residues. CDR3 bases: TGTGCCAGCAGTTACTCGACAGGGGGCAAGAATACGCAGTATTTT. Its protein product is CASSYSTGGKNTQYF.